Listed here is a single T cell receptor beta chain. What it recognizes is unknown. This entry comes from a study of post-analysis software for immune sequencing data. Study outcomes and limitations: Patients showed TRBV5-6, TRBV5-1 and TRBV20-1 among roughly five TRBV segments more frequent than in controls.

Researchers reported that TCR beta cDNA libraries carried unique molecular identifiers. One entry per CDR3 protein results from TCRdb running MiXCR on the PCR reads. This table holds some 500,000 distinct CDR3 sequences, under 55% found once. Trimming took 7 bases from V and 1 from J, leaving 12 bases between them. The CDR3 covers 14 residues. Germline V gene lookup returns CDR1 ENHRY and CDR2 SYGVKD. The V call is TRBV10-3, the J call TRBJ2-3; D unclear. This clonotype was obtained from a girl aged 5-17 years with multiple sclerosis. The sequenced sample was blood. CDR3 residues: CAINFEAGTDTQYF. The DNA for the CDR3 is TGTGCCATCAACTTCGAGGCTGGCACAGATACGCAGTATTTT.